These 30 T cell receptor beta chains share one sample of origin, sequenced in a study of T-cell memory formation after mild COVID-19. TCRdb re-called the 5' RACE reads through MiXCR, storing one row per CDR3 protein. Here the sample spans hundreds of thousands of distinct CDR3 sequences, 15% being singletons. Sequenced input: PBMCs or a T cell subset sorted from them (not recorded which). These receptors originate from an adult woman who had mild COVID-19 (a few samples of this study predate the infection). Cell type and time point are not known.

This clonotype has at least ten counts. V usage is TRBV5-1 and J usage is TRBJ2-5; TRBD2 aligns across 13 bases. The V gene's germline CDR1 is SGHRS and CDR2 YFSETQ. The CDR3 spans 16 residues. J gave up 5 bases and V 4 bases, and 8 bases lay outside the gene matches. In DNA, the CDR3 is TGCGCCAGCAGCACGGGACTAGCGGGATTGGGGGAGACCCAGTACTTC. Protein product: CASSTGLAGLGETQYF. The variable domain in full, with the rest retrieved from reference TRBV5-1 and TRBJ2-5, is KAGVTQTPRYLIKTRGQQVTLSCSPISGHRSVSWYQQTPGQGLQFLFEYFSETQRNKGNFPGRFSGRQFSNSRSEMNVSTLELGDSALYLCASSTGLAGLGETQYFGPGTRLLVL.

This clonotype was seen only once. The chain uses TRBV4-2 and TRBJ2-1, with a tentative D call TRBD1 (8 bases). The CDR3 consists of 22 residues. CDR1 is LGHNA and CDR2 is YNFKEQ in the germline V gene. The V and J ends lost 4 bases and 12 bases respectively, with 43 bases between them. The CDR3 sequence is CASSPASHPHGLGGGGDRTQFF. CDR3 bases: TGTGCCAGCAGCCCTGCCTCCCACCCACACGGGCTCGGGGGAGGGGGGGACAGGACGCAGTTCTTC.

The chain links TRBV6-5 to TRBJ2-1, with TRBD2 matching over 12 bases. Germline V gene sequence: CDR1 MNHEY, CDR2 SVGAGI. CDR3 length: 16 amino acids. V trimming: 6 bases; J trimming: 4 bases; junction bases outside the gene matches: 7. As DNA, the CDR3 is TGTGCCAGCAGGACTAGCGGGGGTGCCGGGTACAATGAGCAGTTCTTC. It codes for CASRTSGGAGYNEQFF.

Many counts were recorded for this clonotype. The V call is TRBV19, the J call TRBJ2-3, with TRBD2 matching over 7 bases. With V trimmed by 6 bases and J by 0 bases, 9 bases remained unmatched. The CDR3 spans 16 residues. Germline loops: CDR1 LNHDA, CDR2 SQIVND (reference sequence). The CDR3 sequence is CASSRRGGVSTDTQYF. The DNA of the CDR3 is TGTGCCAGTAGCCGCCGTGGGGGGGTTAGCACAGATACGCAGTATTTT.

The V call is TRBV13, the J call TRBJ2-4; 10 positions match TRBD2. After removal of 6 bases from V and 4 bases from J, the junction contained 3 bases not matched to a gene. Germline V gene data show CDR1 as PRHDT and CDR2 as FYEKMQ (reference sequence). The CDR3 is 14 residues long. CDR3: CASRLAGRKNIQYF. The CDR3 DNA reads as TGTGCCAGCAGACTAGCGGGACGTAAAAACATTCAGTACTTC.

The chain is built from TRBV7-8 and TRBJ2-1, with D possibly TRBD2 on 5 matching bases. The CDR3 totals 16 residues. Looked up from germline, CDR1 is SGHVS and CDR2 is FQNEAQ. With 1 base removed from V and 4 bases from J, the gap between germline ends came to 14 bases. For the CDR3, the DNA is TGTGCCAGCAGCTTAGTACGGGGAGAGGGATACAATGAGCAGTTCTTC. Its translation: CASSLVRGEGYNEQFF.

In this sample, this clonotype turned up many times. The chain joins TRBV12-3 or TRBV12-4 to TRBJ2-3, with TRBD1 matching 10 bases. The J segment lost 8 bases and the V segment lost 6 bases, leaving 8 bases of the junction unmatched. The length of the CDR3 is 14 residues. The CDR3 loop reads CASSWTGGWATQYF. As DNA, the CDR3 is TGTGCCAGCAGCTGGACAGGGGGTTGGGCTACGCAGTATTTT.

This sequence joins TRBV7-2 and TRBJ2-7; TRBD2 aligns across 14 bases. The CDR3 extends over 15 amino acids. Trimming at V came to 5 bases and at J to 7 bases, leaving 7 bases not matched to a gene. Germline V gene sequence: CDR1 SGHTA, CDR2 FQGNSA. CDR3 loop: CASSPGLAGGAEQYF. CDR3 in DNA: TGTGCCAGCAGCCCTGGACTAGCGGGAGGCGCAGAGCAGTACTTC.

This clonotype was seen only a few times. V gene TRBV10-2 combines with J gene TRBJ2-5, with unresolved D. Germline CDR1 WSHSY, CDR2 SAAADI. CDR3 length: 14 amino acids. V was clipped by 4 bases and J by 3 bases, with 12 bases between them. CDR3 loop: CASSVYRTKETQYF. The CDR3 DNA follows: TGCGCCAGCAGTGTGTACCGAACCAAAGAGACCCAGTACTTC.

The chain couples TRBV12-3 or TRBV12-4 to TRBJ2-1; TRBD2 agrees at 9 bases. The CDR3 is made up of 16 amino acids. With 7 bases clipped from V and 9 bases from J, the junction kept 16 bases outside the gene matches. The CDR3 DNA sequence: TGTGCCAGCACCATAGTGGCGGGAGGGCCACGGGGTGAGCAGTTCTTC. Translated: CASTIVAGGPRGEQFF.

The chain uses TRBV20-1 and TRBJ2-7; maybe TRBD2 (6 bases). There are 11 residues in the CDR3. Germline values: CDR1 DFQATT, CDR2 SNEGSKA (reference sequence). This CDR3 is CSLAPGTEQYF. The CDR3 DNA reads as TGCAGCTTGGCACCCGGGACTGAGCAGTACTTC.

The chain has TRBV2 and TRBJ1-5; unclear D gene. Germline V gene data show CDR1 as SNHLY and CDR2 as FYNNEI. This CDR3 has 15 amino acids. V lost 5 bases, J lost 0 bases, and 11 bases lay in between. In nucleotides, the CDR3 is TGTGCCAGCAGTTATTGGACGTATAGCAATCAGCCCCAGCATTTT. Translated, it gives CASSYWTYSNQPQHF. The variable domain in full, with the rest retrieved from reference TRBV2 and TRBJ1-5, is EPEVTQTPSHQVTQMGQEVILRCVPISNHLYFYWYRQILGQKVEFLVSFYNNEISEKSEIFDDQFSVERPDGSNFTLKIRSTKLEDSAMYFCASSYWTYSNQPQHFGDGTRLSIL.

This chain joins TRBV4-1 and TRBJ2-5; no firm D call. CDR3 length equals 13 residues. The ends were cut back, 0 bases at V and 7 bases at J, with 9 bases in the middle. The germline V gene encodes CDR1 MGHRA and CDR2 YSYEKL. CDR3 DNA: TGCGCCAGCAGCCAAGACTTCTGGGGGACCCAGTACTTC. It yields the protein CASSQDFWGTQYF.

In this sample, this clonotype turned up a few times. This chain joins TRBV4-2 and TRBJ2-1; the match to TRBD2 covers 10 bases. The V gene end was trimmed by 1 base and the J gene end by 5 bases; junction bases not matched to a gene: 5. Germline V gene lookup returns CDR1 LGHNA and CDR2 YNFKEQ. The length of the CDR3 is 16 residues. The CDR3 nucleotides read TGTGCCAGCAGCCAAGGAGGGACTAGCGCCGACAATGAGCAGTTCTTC. This gives the protein CASSQGGTSADNEQFF.

This clonotype occurred a few times. The V call is TRBV5-1, the J call TRBJ2-3; 8 bases agree with TRBD2. The CDR3 sequence is 15 residues long. From germline, CDR1 is SGHRS and CDR2 YFSETQ. Losses at the gene ends were 4 bases for V and 1 base for J; bases not matched to a gene: 5. The CDR3 DNA reads as TGCGCCAGCAGCCCAACGGGAGGGGGCACAGATACGCAGTATTTT. Its translation: CASSPTGGGTDTQYF.

The sample holds a few counts of this clonotype. The chain carries TRBV5-1 and TRBJ1-6; no reliable D call. V lost 6 bases and J 5 bases, leaving 9 bases between the germline ends. In germline, CDR1 is SGHRS, CDR2 YFSETQ. This CDR3 has 13 amino acids. CDR3: CASMAGDNSPLHF. The CDR3 DNA sequence: TGCGCCAGCATGGCCGGGGATAATTCACCCCTCCACTTT.

This clonotype was observed a handful of times. This chain connects TRBV12-3 or TRBV12-4 to TRBJ1-2; 9 nucleotides match TRBD1. The CDR3 sequence is 14 residues long. V trimming: 7 bases; J trimming: 5 bases; junction bases outside the gene matches: 8. The CDR3 DNA sequence: TGTGCCAGCACTTCGGGACAGGGAATTTATGGCTACACCTTC. Protein: CASTSGQGIYGYTF.

The J gene is TRBJ2-1, the V gene TRBV7-9; D might be TRBD2 (7 bases). The V end was cut by 3 bases, the J end by 6 bases, with 21 bases between. There are 17 residues in the CDR3. From germline, CDR1 is SEHNR and CDR2 FQNEAQ (reference sequence). CDR3 sequence (DNA): TGTGCCAGCAGCTTCGCCCAAGGGGGGGGCAAGGGCAATGAGCAGTTCTTC. This sequence encodes CASSFAQGGGKGNEQFF.

This clonotype was picked up many times. The chain employs TRBV5-4 and TRBJ2-7, with 7 bases fitting TRBD1. The CDR3 consists of 14 residues. Germline V gives CDR1 SGHNT, CDR2 YYREEE (reference sequence). J gave up 5 bases and V 1 base, and 6 bases lay outside the gene matches. CDR3 nucleotides: TGTGCCAGCAGCTTGACAGGGGTTCGGAACGAGCAGTACTTC. Translation: CASSLTGVRNEQYF. The full variable domain, completed using reference TRBV5-4 and TRBJ2-7, is ETGVTQSPTHLIKTRGQQVTLRCSSQSGHNTVSWYQQALGQGPQFIFQYYREEENGRGNFPPRFSGLQFPNYSSELNVNALELDDSALYLCASSLTGVRNEQYFGPGTRLTVT.

At least ten counts were recorded for this clonotype. The rearrangement uses TRBV2 and TRBJ1-3; unclear D gene. This CDR3 spans 14 amino acids. Trimming took 4 bases from V and 0 from J, leaving 7 bases between them. Germline CDR1 is SNHLY and CDR2 is FYNNEI. CDR3 sequence (DNA): TGTGCCAGCAGTGTAAGGACCTCTGGAAACACCATATATTTT. As protein: CASSVRTSGNTIYF.

V is TRBV18 and J is TRBJ1-1; possible D gene TRBD1, 6 bases. Germline CDR1 reads KGHSH; CDR2 reads LQKENI. Trimming cost V 5 bases and J 1 base, with 14 bases left between them. The CDR3 extends over 15 amino acids. The CDR3 protein is CASSSTTGTNTEAFF. Written as DNA, the CDR3 is TGTGCCAGCTCATCAACAACAGGGACGAACACTGAAGCTTTCTTT.

This chain uses TRBV6-2 or TRBV6-3 with TRBJ2-1, with D possibly TRBD1 on 6 matching bases. The ends were cut back, 4 bases at V and 3 bases at J, with 16 bases in the middle. The CDR3 extends over 16 amino acids. The germline V gene has CDR1 MNHEY and CDR2 SVGEGT. CDR3 in amino acids: CASSSAGQFYYNEQFF. The CDR3 nucleotides are TGTGCCAGCAGTTCGGCCGGACAGTTCTACTACAATGAGCAGTTCTTC.

The gene calls are TRBV12-3 or TRBV12-4 and TRBJ2-1; TRBD2 matches at 7 bases. The J segment lost 6 bases and the V segment lost 3 bases, leaving 8 bases of the junction unmatched. The CDR3 runs to 15 residues. This chain's CDR3 is CASSLVGGGGNEQFF. CDR3 DNA: TGTGCCAGCAGTTTGGTCGGCGGGGGAGGCAATGAGCAGTTCTTC.

This clonotype was seen a few times. The rearrangement uses TRBV15 and TRBJ2-2; no clear D gene. Trimming removed 8 bases from V and 6 bases from J, with 13 bases in between. The CDR3 has 13 amino acids. Germline V CDR1 and CDR2: LNHNV, YYDKDF (reference sequence). This chain's CDR3 is CATRLLSAGELFF. The CDR3 DNA reads TGTGCCACCCGTCTACTATCCGCCGGGGAGCTGTTTTTT.

The chain links TRBV5-1 to TRBJ2-7, with 8 positions matching TRBD1. Germline V gene lookup returns CDR1 SGHRS and CDR2 YFSETQ. This CDR3 is 15 amino acids long. After removal of 2 bases from V and 4 bases from J, the junction contained 8 bases not matched to a gene. The CDR3 sequence: CASSFIVTGEYEQYF. In DNA form, the CDR3 reads TGCGCCAGCAGCTTTATAGTGACAGGGGAGTACGAGCAGTACTTC.

In nucleotides, the CDR3 is TGTGCCAGCAGCTTAGAACCGGGGGCGCGATATAGAGATACGCAGTATTTT. Encoded protein: CASSLEPGARYRDTQYF. The V and J genes are TRBV7-8 and TRBJ2-3; D tentatively fits TRBD1 or TRBD2 (6 bases each). Trimming cost V 1 base and J 5 bases, with 19 bases left between them. Germline V gene lookup returns CDR1 SGHVS and CDR2 FQNEAQ. The CDR3 consists of 17 residues.

This clonotype was seen a handful of times. Here the CDR3 DNA reads TGCAGCGTTGAGGACGAGACACCTAACTATGGCTACACCTTC. Protein: CSVEDETPNYGYTF. The chain uses TRBV29-1 and TRBJ1-2, with no clear D. The CDR3 totals 14 residues. V lost 3 bases to trimming and J lost 0 bases, with 11 bases between them. Germline loops: CDR1 SQVTM, CDR2 ANQGSEA.

This chain connects TRBV6-2 or TRBV6-3 to TRBJ2-7; 7 nucleotides align to TRBD2. The germline V gene has CDR1 MNHEY and CDR2 SVGEGT. The J segment lost 5 bases and the V segment lost 7 bases, leaving 11 bases of the junction unmatched. The CDR3 length is 14 residues. CDR3 coding DNA: TGTGCCAGCAAGATGGACGGGAGGACCCACGAGCAGTACTTC. This gives the protein CASKMDGRTHEQYF.

This clonotype was counted at least ten times. The genes are TRBV3-1 and TRBJ2-1; 7 nucleotides agree with TRBD2. CDR3 size: 18 residues. V shed 1 base and J 5 bases; nucleotides not matched to a gene: 14. Germline loops: CDR1 LGHDT, CDR2 YNNKEL (reference sequence). CDR3 sequence reads: CASSQVRTWAGDDNEQFF. CDR3 nucleotide sequence: TGTGCCAGCAGCCAAGTGAGAACTTGGGCGGGAGATGACAATGAGCAGTTCTTC.

This clonotype was observed a few times. The V and J genes are TRBV19 and TRBJ1-1; TRBD1 aligns across 7 bases. Germline V lookup: CDR1 LNHDA, CDR2 SQIVND (reference sequence). V dropped 6 bases and J dropped 1; count of bases not matched to a gene: 5. The CDR3 totals 14 residues. The CDR3 DNA reads TGTGCCAGTAGGACGACAGGGCCGAACACTGAAGCTTTCTTT. Translation gives CASRTTGPNTEAFF.